Listed below are T cell receptor beta chains from one sample, sequenced in a study of T cell repertoires in cytomegalovirus infection. TCRdb re-analysed the reads in MiXCR, keeping a single row per CDR3 protein. The repertoire has around 530,000 distinct CDR3 sequences, approximately 15% of them found once; the top ten carry about 24%. The sequencing sample was made of CD8+ T cells from PBMCs. These receptors were obtained from a human donor in good health (CMV status not recorded). Some clones in this sample may be carry-over from other donors' samples. CDR3s include the opening cysteine and the closing phenylalanine or tryptophan. The D gene is left open where the match is weak. Expanded clones are given a class, and other clones once, few, many or no size at all.

clone_size	d_call	v_call	j_call	cdr3_aa	cdr3_nt
many	NA	TRBV28	TRBJ2-5	CASSLPYGETQYF	TGTGCCAGCAGCCTCCCTTATGGGGAGACCCAGTACTTC
NA	NA	TRBV7-9	TRBJ2-5	CASLGPSQETQYF	TGTGCCAGCTTGGGCCCCTCACAAGAGACCCAGTACTTC
many	NA	TRBV7-9	TRBJ2-7	CASSSNRDFFYEQYF	TGTGCCAGCAGCTCTAACCGGGACTTTTTCTACGAGCAGTACTTC
few	TRBD1	TRBV5-5	TRBJ1-2	CASSLQITGGRNYGYTF	TGTGCCAGCAGCTTACAGATTACAGGGGGCAGGAACTATGGCTACACCTTC
many	NA	TRBV7-8	TRBJ1-6	CASSLERGISYNSPLHF	TGTGCCAGCAGCTTAGAGAGAGGGATTTCCTATAATTCACCCCTCCACTTT
NA	NA	TRBV20-1	TRBJ2-7	CSARQGISYEQYF	TGCAGTGCTAGACAGGGTATCTCCTACGAGCAGTACTTC
many	NA	TRBV27	TRBJ1-1	CASSLVGRTNTEAFF	TGTGCCAGCAGTTTGGTCGGACGAACGAACACTGAAGCTTTCTTT
many	NA	TRBV19	TRBJ1-5	CASSTGRYQPQHF	TGTGCCAGTAGTACCGGACGGTATCAGCCCCAGCATTTT
few	NA	TRBV19	TRBJ2-3	CASSIGAALGDTQYF	TGTGCCAGTAGTATAGGGGCTGCTCTCGGTGATACGCAGTATTTT
few	NA	TRBV28	TRBJ1-2	CASSGSIRLNWGYGYTF	TGTGCCAGCAGTGGCAGCATTCGTCTTAACTGGGGCTATGGCTACACCTTC
few	NA	TRBV15	TRBJ2-2	CASSVESNGELFF	TGTGCCAGTTCGGTAGAGAGTAACGGGGAGCTGTTTTTT
NA	NA	TRBV11-3	TRBJ2-7	CASSLAGQEQYF	TGTGCCAGCAGCTTAGCGGGGCAGGAGCAGTACTTC
NA	NA	TRBV9	TRBJ2-7	CASSPWDNNSEQYF	TGTGCCAGCAGCCCTTGGGACAATAATTCCGAGCAGTACTTC
many	NA	TRBV7-9	TRBJ2-7	CASTTRGGRDNILYEQYF	TGTGCCAGCACCACAAGGGGCGGGCGGGACAACATTCTCTACGAGCAGTACTTC
NA	NA	TRBV20-1	TRBJ2-7	CSASTPKTAGFYEQYF	TGCAGTGCTAGCACCCCAAAAACGGCAGGATTCTACGAGCAGTACTTC
many	NA	TRBV5-6	TRBJ2-7	CASSFWRLGIYEQYF	TGTGCCAGCAGTTTTTGGAGGCTGGGCATTTACGAGCAGTACTTC
many	TRBD2	TRBV11-2	TRBJ2-1	CASSLDRASGLGGNEQFF	TGTGCCAGCAGCTTAGATCGGGCTAGCGGGCTGGGGGGCAATGAGCAGTTCTTC
many	NA	TRBV27	TRBJ2-1	CASIPFGSSSYNEQFF	TGTGCCAGCATCCCCTTTGGTTCCTCATCCTACAATGAGCAGTTCTTC
many	NA	TRBV11-2	TRBJ1-1	CASSFRRTEAFF	TGTGCCAGCAGCTTCCGGAGGACTGAAGCTTTCTTT
NA	NA	TRBV7-9	TRBJ2-7	CASSPGQRSYEQYF	TGTGCCAGCAGCCCAGGACAGAGATCCTACGAGCAGTACTTC
NA	NA	TRBV20-1	TRBJ2-1	CSASGPNDEQFF	TGCAGTGCTAGTGGACCGAACGATGAGCAGTTCTTC
many	NA	TRBV27	TRBJ2-3	CASSFSGSEDTQYF	TGTGCCAGCAGTTTTTCGGGGTCTGAAGATACGCAGTATTTT
NA	NA	TRBV7-4	TRBJ1-4	CARRAGQYEKLFF	TGTGCCAGGAGAGCCGGACAGTATGAAAAACTGTTTTTT
many	NA	TRBV7-3	TRBJ2-4	CASSLDSKNIQYF	TGTGCCAGCAGCTTAGACAGTAAAAACATTCAGTACTTC
NA	NA	TRBV28	TRBJ1-2	CASSFREGLGYTF	TGTGCCAGCAGTTTCCGGGAGGGGCTTGGCTACACCTTC
many	TRBD2	TRBV9	TRBJ2-3	CASSLSGTRTDTQYF	TGTGCCAGCAGCCTTAGCGGGACCCGCACAGATACGCAGTATTTT
few	TRBD2	TRBV9	TRBJ2-3	CASSIGLAGGPGRKDTQYF	TGTGCCAGCAGCATCGGACTAGCGGGGGGGCCCGGACGGAAAGATACGCAGTATTTT
NA	NA	TRBV14	TRBJ2-1	CASSPYLPHNEQFF	TGTGCCAGCAGCCCGTACCTGCCACACAATGAGCAGTTCTTC